This entry describes one TCR beta chain. The antigen is not known. The table came from immunoSEQ multiplex PCR; TCRdb's copy has only in-frame clones and leaves some out. There are tens of thousands of clones in the sample; 94% occur only once, and approximately 17% lies in the top ten. Trimming cost V 6 bases and J 4 bases, with 11 bases left between them. There are 13 residues in the CDR3. In germline, CDR1 is WSHSY, CDR2 SAAADI. This record comes from a study of human versus mouse CDR3 diversity and MHC coevolution. Whole-study findings and limits: Mice had fewer CDR3 deletions and insertions than humans on average. A handful of MHC II alleles selected the human T cells. By iCHAO1, human TCR beta clonotypes numbered some 1.5 million, the most. Among all groups, most of the three human donors showed least clonal inequality.

This receptor was identified in a person between 60 and 70 years old in good health. Sequences were obtained from naive CD4+ T cells from blood. Subset reported: CD45RO-negative CD62L-positive naive CD4 T cells. The chain recombines TRBV10-2 with TRBJ2-3, with D tentatively TRBD1 (6 bases). CDR3 amino acids: CASRATGSDTQYF. DNA for the CDR3: TGCGCCAGCAGAGCCACAGGGTCAGATACGCAGTATTTT.